Listed below are T cell receptor beta chains from one sample, sequenced in a study of blood T cells in healthy people across ages. MiXCR, run by TCRdb on the 5' RACE reads, gives a single entry per CDR3 protein. There are 540,000 or so distinct CDR3 sequences in the sample; around 48% occur only once, and roughly 25% lies in the top ten. Sequenced sample: blood. These receptors were taken from a man of 80 years or more in good health. The CDR3 runs from the conserved cysteine through the conserved F or W. The D gene is left open where the match is weak. Where a row states a size, it is once, few, many or the class of an expanded clone; other rows omit it.

d_call j_call v_call clone_size cdr3_nt cdr3_aa
NA TRBJ2-7 TRBV4-3 NA TGCGCCAGCAGCCAGCCCTACGAGCAGTACTTC CASSQPYEQYF
NA TRBJ1-2 TRBV20-1 few TGCAGTGCTAGCCGGGGAGGGGATGGCTACACCTTC CSASRGGDGYTF
TRBD2 TRBJ2-5 TRBV6-2/TRBV6-3 NA TGTGCCAGCAGTACGGGACTAGCGGGAGCAGAGACCCAGTACTTC CASSTGLAGAETQYF
TRBD2 TRBJ2-5 TRBV5-1 NA TGCGCCAGCAGCTTGGAGCTAGCGGACTTCTTTGAGACCCAGTACTTC CASSLELADFFETQYF
NA TRBJ2-3 TRBV10-3 NA TGTGCCATCGGCGGGCGTGATACGCAGTATTTT CAIGGRDTQYF
NA TRBJ1-5 TRBV12-3/TRBV12-4 few TGTGCCAGCAGTCTTCAGGGAGGTCAGCCCCAGCATTTT CASSLQGGQPQHF
NA TRBJ2-1 TRBV7-6 many TGTGCCAGCAGCTTGGGGGGACCCTACAATGAGCAGTTCTTC CASSLGGPYNEQFF
NA TRBJ1-1 TRBV4-1 NA TGCGCCAGACTGGCCCACAACGAGGGGGTAACCTTCCTGAACACTGAAGCTTTCTTT CARLAHNEGVTFLNTEAFF
NA TRBJ2-2 TRBV9 NA TGTGCCAGCAGCGTAGTGGGATCCGGGGAGCTGTTTTTT CASSVVGSGELFF
NA TRBJ2-5 TRBV29-1 many TGCAGCGTTGGGTACCAACAAGAGACCCAGTACTTC CSVGYQQETQYF
TRBD1 TRBJ1-4 TRBV6-5 NA TGTGCCAGCAGTTACAGGGGACAGGGGGCGGCAAATGAAAAACTGTTTTTT CASSYRGQGAANEKLFF
TRBD2 TRBJ2-7 TRBV29-1 NA TGCAGCGTTGGACTAGCGGGAGAGCAGTACTTC CSVGLAGEQYF
NA TRBJ2-7 TRBV12-3/TRBV12-4 NA TGTGCCAGCAGTCCCCGGGGGGCCGTGGGAGAGCAGTACTTC CASSPRGAVGEQYF
NA TRBJ2-7 TRBV6-1 NA TGTGTCAGCAGTGAAGCCCTGACAGATTCCTACGAGCAGTACTTC CVSSEALTDSYEQYF
NA TRBJ2-7 TRBV6-5 NA TGTGCCAACAGAACTGACCGTAGCTCCTACAATGAGCAGTACTTC CANRTDRSSYNEQYF